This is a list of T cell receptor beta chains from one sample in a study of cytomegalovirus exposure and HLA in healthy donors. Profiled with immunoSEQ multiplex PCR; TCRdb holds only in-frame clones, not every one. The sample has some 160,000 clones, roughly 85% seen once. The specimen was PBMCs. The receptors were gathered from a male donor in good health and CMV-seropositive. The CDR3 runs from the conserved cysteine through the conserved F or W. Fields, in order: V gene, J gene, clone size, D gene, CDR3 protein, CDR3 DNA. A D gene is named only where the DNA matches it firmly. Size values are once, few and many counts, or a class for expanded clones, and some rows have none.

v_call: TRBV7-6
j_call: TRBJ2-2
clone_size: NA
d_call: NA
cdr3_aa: CASSLATRAAHPNTGELFF
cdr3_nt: TGTGCCAGCAGCTTAGCCACTAGGGCAGCCCACCCGAACACCGGGGAGCTGTTTTTT

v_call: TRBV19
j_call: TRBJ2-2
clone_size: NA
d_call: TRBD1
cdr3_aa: CASSISSFTGEGTGELFF
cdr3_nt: TGTGCCAGTAGTATTTCCTCTTTCACAGGGGAAGGGACCGGGGAGCTGTTTTTT

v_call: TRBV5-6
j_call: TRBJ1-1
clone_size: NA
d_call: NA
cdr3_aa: CASSLLARGGTEAFF
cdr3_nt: TGTGCCAGCAGCTTGCTAGCCCGGGGGGGCACTGAAGCTTTCTTT

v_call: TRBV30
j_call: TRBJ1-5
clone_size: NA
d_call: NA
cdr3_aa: CAWSVGGTKQPQHF
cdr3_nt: TGTGCCTGGAGTGTTGGAGGGACCAAGCAGCCCCAGCATTTT

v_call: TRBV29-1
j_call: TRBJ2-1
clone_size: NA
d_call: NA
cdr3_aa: CSVLSGYNEQFF
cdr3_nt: TGCAGCGTCCTGAGCGGTTACAATGAGCAGTTCTTC

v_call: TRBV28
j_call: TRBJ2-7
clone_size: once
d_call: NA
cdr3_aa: CASSSPSREQYF
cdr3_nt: TGTGCCAGCAGTTCACCCAGTCGCGAGCAGTACTTC

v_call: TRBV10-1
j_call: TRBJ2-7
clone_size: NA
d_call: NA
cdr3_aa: CASSQRGSYEQYF
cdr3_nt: TGCGCCAGCAGCCAACGGGGATCCTACGAGCAGTACTTC

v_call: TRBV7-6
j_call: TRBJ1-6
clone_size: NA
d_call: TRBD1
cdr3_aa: CASSLAGLTGQGISPLHF
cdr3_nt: TGTGCCAGCAGCTTAGCAGGGCTCACGGGACAGGGGATTTCACCCCTCCACTTT

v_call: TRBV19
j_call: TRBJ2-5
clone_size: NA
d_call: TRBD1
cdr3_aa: CASRTGGEETQYF
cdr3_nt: TGTGCCAGTAGGACAGGGGGGGAAGAGACCCAGTACTTC

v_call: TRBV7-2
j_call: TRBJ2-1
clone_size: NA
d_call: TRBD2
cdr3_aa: CASSLGTSGNNEQFF
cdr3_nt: TGTGCCAGCAGCTTAGGGACTAGCGGGAACAATGAGCAGTTCTTC

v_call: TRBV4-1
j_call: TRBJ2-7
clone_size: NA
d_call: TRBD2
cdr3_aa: CASSQGTSGRYEQYF
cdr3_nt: TGCGCCAGCAGCCAGGGGACTAGCGGGAGATACGAGCAGTACTTC

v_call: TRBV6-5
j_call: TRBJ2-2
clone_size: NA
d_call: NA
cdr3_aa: CASSLTGTGELFF
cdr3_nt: TGTGCCAGCAGTTTAACAGGGACCGGGGAGCTGTTTTTT

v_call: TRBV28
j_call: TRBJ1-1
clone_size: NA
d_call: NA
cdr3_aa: CASSLFARTAF
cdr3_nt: TGTGCCAGCAGTTTATTTGCGAGGACAGCATTT

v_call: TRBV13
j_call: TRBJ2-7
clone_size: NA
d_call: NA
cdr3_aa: CASSLGHEQYF
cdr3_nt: TGTGCCAGCAGCTTGGGCCACGAGCAGTACTTC

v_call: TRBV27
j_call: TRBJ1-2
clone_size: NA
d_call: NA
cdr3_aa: CASSSQLPPPGYTF
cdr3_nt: TGTGCCAGCAGTTCACAATTGCCACCCCCTGGCTACACCTTC

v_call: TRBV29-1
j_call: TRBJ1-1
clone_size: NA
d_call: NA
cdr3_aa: CSACSNTEAFF
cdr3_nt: TGCAGCGCTTGTTCTAACACTGAAGCTTTCTTT

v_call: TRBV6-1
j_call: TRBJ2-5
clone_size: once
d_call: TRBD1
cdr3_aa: CASSEGGTGAETQYF
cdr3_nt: TGTGCCAGCAGTGAAGGAGGGACAGGAGCAGAGACCCAGTACTTC

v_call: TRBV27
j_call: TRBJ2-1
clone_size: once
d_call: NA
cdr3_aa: CASRTWTARNEQFF
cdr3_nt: TGTGCCAGCAGGACTTGGACAGCCCGGAATGAGCAGTTCTTC

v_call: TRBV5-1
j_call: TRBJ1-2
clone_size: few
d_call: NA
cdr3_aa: CASSSPADSYTF
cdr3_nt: TGCGCCAGCAGCTCCCCGGCGGACAGCTACACCTTC

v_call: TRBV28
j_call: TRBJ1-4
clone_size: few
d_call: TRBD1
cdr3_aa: CASRPTGGNEKLFF
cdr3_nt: TGTGCCAGCAGACCGACAGGGGGCAATGAAAAACTGTTTTTT

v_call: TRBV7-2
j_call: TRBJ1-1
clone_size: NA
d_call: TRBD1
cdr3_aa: CASSAPRQGSKHEAFF
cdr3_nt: TGTGCCAGCAGCGCCCCCCGACAGGGAAGTAAACATGAAGCTTTCTTT

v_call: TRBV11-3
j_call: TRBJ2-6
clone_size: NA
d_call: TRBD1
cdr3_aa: CASSQSRQGAAGANVLTF
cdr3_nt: TGTGCCAGCAGCCAGTCTAGGCAGGGGGCTGCTGGGGCCAACGTCCTGACTTTC

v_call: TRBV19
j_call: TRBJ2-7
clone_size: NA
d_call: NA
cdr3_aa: CASSIIPATMYEQYF
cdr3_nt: TGTGCCAGTAGTATTATCCCGGCGACTATGTACGAGCAGTACTTC

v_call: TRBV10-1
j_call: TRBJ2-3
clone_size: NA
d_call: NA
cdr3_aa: CASSEQVKVDTQYF
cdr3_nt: TGCGCCAGCAGTGAACAGGTGAAGGTAGATACGCAGTATTTT

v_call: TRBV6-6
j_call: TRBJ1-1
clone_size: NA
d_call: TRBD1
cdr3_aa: CASSSTGQGVAEAFF
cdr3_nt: TGTGCCAGCAGTTCCACGGGACAGGGTGTGGCTGAAGCTTTCTTT

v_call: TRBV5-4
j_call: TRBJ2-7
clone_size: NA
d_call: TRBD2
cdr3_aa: CASSGTSGSFLEQYF
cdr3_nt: TGTGCCAGCAGCGGGACTAGCGGGAGTTTTCTTGAGCAGTACTTC

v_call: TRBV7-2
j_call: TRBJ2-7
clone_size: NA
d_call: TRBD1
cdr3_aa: CASSLTDRGRVEQYF
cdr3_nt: TGTGCCAGCAGCTTAACAGACAGGGGCAGGGTCGAGCAGTACTTC

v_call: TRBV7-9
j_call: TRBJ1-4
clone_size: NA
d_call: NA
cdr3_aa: CASSPGVFKEKLFF
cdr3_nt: TGTGCCAGCAGCCCGGGGGTGTTCAAAGAAAAACTGTTTTTT

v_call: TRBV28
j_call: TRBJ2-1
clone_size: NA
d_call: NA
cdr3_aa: CASNLYNEQFF
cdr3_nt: TGTGCCAGCAACCTATACAATGAGCAGTTCTTC

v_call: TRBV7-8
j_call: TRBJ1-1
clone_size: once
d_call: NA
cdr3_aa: CASSPGRGAFF
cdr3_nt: TGTGCCAGCAGCCCCGGGCGGGGAGCTTTCTTT

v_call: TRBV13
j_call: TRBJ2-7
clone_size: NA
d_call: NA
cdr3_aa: CASSLAGVRFEQYF
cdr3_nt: TGTGCCAGCAGCTTAGCAGGGGTTCGCTTCGAGCAGTACTTC

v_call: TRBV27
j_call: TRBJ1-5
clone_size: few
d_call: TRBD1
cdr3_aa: CASSLQGGSGNQPQHF
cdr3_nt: TGTGCCAGCAGTTTACAAGGGGGCAGTGGCAATCAGCCCCAGCATTTT

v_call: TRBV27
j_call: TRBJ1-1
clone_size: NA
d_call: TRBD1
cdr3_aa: CASSLGQGAFRAFF
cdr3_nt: TGTGCCAGCAGTTTAGGACAGGGGGCGTTTCGAGCTTTCTTT